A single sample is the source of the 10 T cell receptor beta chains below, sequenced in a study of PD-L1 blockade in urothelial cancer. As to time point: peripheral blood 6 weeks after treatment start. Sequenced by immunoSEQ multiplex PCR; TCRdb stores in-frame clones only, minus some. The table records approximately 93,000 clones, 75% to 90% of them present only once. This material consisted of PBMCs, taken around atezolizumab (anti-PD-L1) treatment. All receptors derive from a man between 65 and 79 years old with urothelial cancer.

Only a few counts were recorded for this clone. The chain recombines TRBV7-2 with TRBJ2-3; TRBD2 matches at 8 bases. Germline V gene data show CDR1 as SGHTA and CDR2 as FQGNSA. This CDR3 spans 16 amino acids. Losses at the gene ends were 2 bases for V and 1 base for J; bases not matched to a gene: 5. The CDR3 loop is CASSLRPGGGTDTQYF. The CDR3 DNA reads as TGTGCCAGCAGCTTACGTCCGGGAGGGGGCACAGATACGCAGTATTTT.

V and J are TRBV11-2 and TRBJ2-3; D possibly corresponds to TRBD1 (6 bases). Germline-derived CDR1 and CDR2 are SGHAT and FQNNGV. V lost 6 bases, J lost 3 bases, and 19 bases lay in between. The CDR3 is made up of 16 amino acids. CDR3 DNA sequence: TGTGCCAGCAGAAAACTGGGGGCCGGGCTAACAGATACGCAGTATTTT. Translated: CASRKLGAGLTDTQYF.

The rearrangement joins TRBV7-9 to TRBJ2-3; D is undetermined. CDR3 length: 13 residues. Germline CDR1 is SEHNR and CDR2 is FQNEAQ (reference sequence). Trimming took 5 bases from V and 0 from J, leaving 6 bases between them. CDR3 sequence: CASSPSSTDTQYF. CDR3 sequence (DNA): TGTGCCAGCAGCCCGTCTAGCACAGATACGCAGTATTTT.

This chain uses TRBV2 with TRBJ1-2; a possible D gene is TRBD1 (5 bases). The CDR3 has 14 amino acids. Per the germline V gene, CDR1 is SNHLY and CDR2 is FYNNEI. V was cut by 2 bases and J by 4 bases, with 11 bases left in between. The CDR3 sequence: CASSENGAGYGYTF. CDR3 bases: TGTGCCAGCAGTGAAAATGGGGCAGGCTATGGCTACACCTTC.

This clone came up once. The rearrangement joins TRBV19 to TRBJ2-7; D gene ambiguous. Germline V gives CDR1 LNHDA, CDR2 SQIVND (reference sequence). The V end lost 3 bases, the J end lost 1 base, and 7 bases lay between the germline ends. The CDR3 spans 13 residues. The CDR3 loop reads CASSMVTSYEQYF. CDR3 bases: TGTGCCAGTAGTATGGTGACATCCTACGAGCAGTACTTC.

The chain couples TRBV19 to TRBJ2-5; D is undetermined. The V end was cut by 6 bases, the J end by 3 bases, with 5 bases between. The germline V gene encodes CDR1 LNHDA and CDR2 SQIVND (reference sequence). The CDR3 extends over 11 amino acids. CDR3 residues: CASSQKETQYF. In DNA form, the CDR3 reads TGTGCCAGTAGCCAAAAAGAGACCCAGTACTTC.

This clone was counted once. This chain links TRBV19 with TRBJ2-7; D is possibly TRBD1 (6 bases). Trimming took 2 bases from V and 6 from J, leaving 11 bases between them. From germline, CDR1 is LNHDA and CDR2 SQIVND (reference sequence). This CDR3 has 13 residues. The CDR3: CASSINRDGEQYF. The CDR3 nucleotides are TGTGCCAGTAGTATAAACAGGGACGGCGAGCAGTACTTC.

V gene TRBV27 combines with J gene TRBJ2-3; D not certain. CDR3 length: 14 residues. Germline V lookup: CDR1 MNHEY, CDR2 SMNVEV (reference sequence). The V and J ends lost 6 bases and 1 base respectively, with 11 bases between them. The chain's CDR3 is CASRGPVRTDTQYF. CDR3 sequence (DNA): TGTGCCAGCAGGGGCCCAGTTCGCACAGATACGCAGTATTTT.

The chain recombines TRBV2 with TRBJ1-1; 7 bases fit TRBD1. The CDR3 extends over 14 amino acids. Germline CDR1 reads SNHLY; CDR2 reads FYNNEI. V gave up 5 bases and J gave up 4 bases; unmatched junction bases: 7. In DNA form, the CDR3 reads TGTGCCAGCAGTAATCCGGGACAGAGCACTGAAGCTTTCTTT. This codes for CASSNPGQSTEAFF.

The DNA for the CDR3 is TGTGCCAGCTCAACTAGCGGGAGGGCCGATGAGCAGTTCTTC. Its translation: CASSTSGRADEQFF. The chain employs TRBV18 and TRBJ2-1; 13 bases fit TRBD2. The CDR3 is made up of 14 amino acids. Unmatched junction bases numbered 3, after V lost 5 bases and J lost 8 bases. CDR1 and CDR2 from the germline V gene are KGHSH and LQKENI. Full variable domain (missing parts from reference TRBV18 and TRBJ2-1): NAGVMQNPRHLVRRRGQEARLRCSPMKGHSHVYWYRQLPEEGLKFMVYLQKENIIDESGMPKERFSAEFPKEGPSILRIQQVVRGDSAAYFCASSTSGRADEQFFGPGTRLTVL.